The T cell receptor beta chain described here comes from a study of chemoradiotherapy in HPV16-positive cancers. Only in-frame clones appear in the TCRdb table, and some are missing; sequencing was by immunoSEQ multiplex PCR. The data hold thousands of clones, with around three quarters observed a single time. Study findings and constraints: Only a couple of HPV16-positive patients supplied the functional HPV-specificity definition.

With regard to this clone: Its antigen is currently unknown.

The sample in question was tumor tissue, obtained from a patient who underwent chemoradiotherapy. The TCR originated in a human donor with HPV-associated anogenital cancer.

CDR3 coding DNA: TGTGCCAGCAGGGGGGCCCTCTTGGGCGAGCAGTACTTC. This gives the protein CASRGALLGEQYF. J is TRBJ2-7 and V is TRBV7-3; a weak D match, TRBD1 (6 bases). This CDR3 is built from 13 residues. Germline V gene sequence: CDR1 SGHTA, CDR2 FQGTGA. Trimming cost V 6 bases and J 6 bases, with 15 bases left between them.